Presented here are 8 T cell receptor beta chains from one specimen sequenced in a study of OX40 agonist ivuxolimab in advanced cancers. Receptors were amplified or captured by the immunoSEQ multiplex PCR assay. The immuneACCESS repertoire file appears here via TCRdb, limited to in-frame rearrangements. These files lack a portion of the clones; in checked studies, under half of the deficit traces to unresolved V genes, and the cause of the others is not known. This sample comprises 60,000 to 75,000 clones, roughly 80% of them detected only once. The ten largest clones take up about 1.1% of the sample. Sequenced here: CD4+ or CD8+ T cells sorted from blood, sampled in a trial of the OX40 agonist ivuxolimab. Receptor source: an adult with an advanced solid tumor such as melanoma, head and neck, liver or kidney cancer.

The chain links TRBV6-6 to TRBJ2-7; D not certain. CDR1 and CDR2 (germline): MNHNY, SVGAGI (reference sequence). There are 16 residues in the CDR3. Trimming removed 7 bases at V and 0 bases at J, with 19 bases between. CDR3 residues: CASTSSPSRSSYEQYF. CDR3 coding DNA: TGTGCCAGCACCAGTTCCCCCTCTAGGAGCTCCTACGAGCAGTACTTC.

The chain uses TRBV5-6 and TRBJ1-5; 7 bases are a match to TRBD1. This CDR3 has 15 residues. Germline CDR1 is SGHDT and CDR2 is YYEEEE. Trimming removed 2 bases from V and 0 bases from J; junction bases left unmatched: 2. CDR3 bases: TGTGCCAGCAGCTTAGGGACAGCTAGCAATCAGCCCCAGCATTTT. This codes for CASSLGTASNQPQHF.

The chain combines TRBV4-1 with TRBJ1-4; the D gene is possibly TRBD1 (5 bases). V lost 3 bases and J 7 bases, leaving 18 bases between the germline ends. The CDR3 totals 16 residues. Germline-derived CDR1 and CDR2 are MGHRA and YSYEKL. CDR3 residues: CASSQGIGGRGEKLFF. DNA for the CDR3: TGCGCCAGCAGCCAGGGAATTGGGGGTAGAGGTGAAAAACTGTTTTTT.

The V and J genes are TRBV7-9 and TRBJ1-4, with a possible D match to TRBD1 (6 bases). The CDR3 is 18 amino acids. Germline-derived CDR1 and CDR2 are SEHNR and FQNEAQ (reference sequence). The V and J ends lost 5 bases and 2 bases respectively, with 21 bases between them. The CDR3 bases are TGTGCCAGCAGCGCACGCTTAACAGGGACGGGGACTAATGAAAAACTGTTTTTT. Amino acid sequence: CASSARLTGTGTNEKLFF.

The chain recombines TRBV27 with TRBJ1-1, with D maybe TRBD1 (5 bases). Germline V gives CDR1 MNHEY, CDR2 SMNVEV (reference sequence). The CDR3 spans 15 residues. With 7 bases removed from V and 1 base from J, the gap between germline ends came to 16 bases. The CDR3 DNA reads TGTGCCAGCACCCGCCTGGGTGGGGGGAACACTGAAGCTTTCTTT. It translates to CASTRLGGGNTEAFF.

V is TRBV5-1 and J is TRBJ1-2; no definite D call. Germline-derived CDR1 and CDR2 are SGHRS and YFSETQ. The germline V and J ends were trimmed by 2 bases and 4 bases, with 15 bases remaining between them. The CDR3 consists of 15 residues. The CDR3 here is CASSFPNSDGYGYTF. The CDR3 DNA follows: TGCGCCAGCAGCTTCCCTAATTCGGACGGCTATGGCTACACCTTC.

This chain connects TRBV27 to TRBJ2-1; 12 bases map to TRBD2. The CDR3 spans 14 residues. CDR1 is MNHEY, CDR2 SMNVEV, per germline (reference sequence). After removal of 9 bases from V and 9 bases from J, the junction contained 9 bases not matched to a gene. CDR3 DNA: TGTGCCAGTTCGACTAGCGGGGGAAAGCGTGAGCAGTTCTTC. This gives the protein CASSTSGGKREQFF.

J is TRBJ2-1 and V is TRBV18, with 9 positions matching TRBD2. Germline loops: CDR1 KGHSH, CDR2 LQKENI. CDR3 length equals 19 residues. V shed 1 base and J 0 bases; nucleotides not matched to a gene: 10. The CDR3 is CASSPLYSSGVSSYNEQFF. Written as DNA, the CDR3 is TGTGCCAGCTCACCACTGTACTCTAGCGGGGTAAGCTCCTACAATGAGCAGTTCTTC. Together with reference TRBV18 and TRBJ2-1, the CDR3 gives the full variable domain: NAGVMQNPRHLVRRRGQEARLRCSPMKGHSHVYWYRQLPEEGLKFMVYLQKENIIDESGMPKERFSAEFPKEGPSILRIQQVVRGDSAAYFCASSPLYSSGVSSYNEQFFGPGTRLTVL.